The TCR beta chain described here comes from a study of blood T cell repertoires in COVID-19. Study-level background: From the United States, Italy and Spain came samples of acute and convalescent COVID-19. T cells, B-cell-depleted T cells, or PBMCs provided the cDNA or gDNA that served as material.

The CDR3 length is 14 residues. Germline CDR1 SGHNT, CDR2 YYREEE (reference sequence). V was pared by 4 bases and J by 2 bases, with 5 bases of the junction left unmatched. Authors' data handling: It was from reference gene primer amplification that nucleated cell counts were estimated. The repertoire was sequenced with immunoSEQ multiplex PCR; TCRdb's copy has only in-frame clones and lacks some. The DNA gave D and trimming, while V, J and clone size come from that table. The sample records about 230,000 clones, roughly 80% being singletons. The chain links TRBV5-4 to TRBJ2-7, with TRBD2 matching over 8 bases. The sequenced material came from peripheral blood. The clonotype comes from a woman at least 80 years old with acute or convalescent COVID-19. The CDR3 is CASSPGLVPYEQYF. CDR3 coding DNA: TGTGCCAGCAGCCCGGGACTAGTCCCCTACGAGCAGTACTTC.